Below, 24 T cell receptor beta chains from the same sample are listed, as sequenced in a study of tumor and adjacent non-tumor tissue in lung cancer. RNA was extracted from bulk tissue without any cell sorting. TCRbeta libraries were built with three rounds of nested PCR, modified from ARM-PCR. TCRdb processed the multiplex PCR reads anew with MiXCR; each CDR3 protein has one entry. The table shows 70,000 to 80,000 distinct CDR3 sequences, with roughly 72% occurring only once. Sequences were obtained from lung tumor tissue. The receptors come from a woman in her forties with non-small cell lung cancer.

This clonotype was found a few times. A read error may be the cause here, since a much bigger clone is one base away. The J gene is TRBJ2-1, the V gene TRBV14; D may be TRBD1 or TRBD2 (6 bases each). Germline values: CDR1 SGHDN, CDR2 FVKESK. The CDR3 extends over 13 amino acids. V was clipped by 5 bases and J by 12 bases, with 17 bases between them. In DNA form, the CDR3 reads TGTGCCAGCAGCATACGGACGGAGGGGGGGCAGTTCTTC. This gives the protein CASSIRTEGGQFF.

In this sample, this clonotype turned up many times. The chain has TRBV4-1 and TRBJ2-3, with 10 bases identical to TRBD2. V lost 0 bases and J lost 0; bases outside the gene matches: 6. Germline CDR1 reads MGHRA; CDR2 reads YSYEKL. This CDR3 comprises 18 residues. For the CDR3, the DNA is TGCGCCAGCAGCCAAGATCGAGGAGCGGGGGGGAGCACAGATACGCAGTATTTT. Translated: CASSQDRGAGGSTDTQYF.

As for this clonotype: Without the conserved terminal phenylalanine or tryptophan, this CDR3 likely stems from a read error. V gene TRBV11-3 combines with J gene TRBJ2-3; maybe TRBD1 (6 bases). Germline V gene lookup returns CDR1 SGHNT and CDR2 YENEEA. The CDR3 totals 13 residues. The germline V and J ends were trimmed by 10 bases and 7 bases, with 18 bases remaining between them. The CDR3 region has the DNA TGTGCCATCTGTGGTGGGGGCCGGAATACGCAGTATTCT. Encoded protein: CAICGGGRNTQYS.

This clonotype showed up just a few times. The chain is built from TRBV9 and TRBJ2-3; D may be TRBD1 (5 bases). Germline assignment: CDR1 SGDLS and CDR2 YYNGEE. V lost 2 bases to trimming and J lost 0 bases, with 16 bases between them. The CDR3 is made up of 17 amino acids. The CDR3 bases are TGTGCCAGCAGCGTCGAAGTCACAGGTCCTAGCACAGATACGCAGTATTTT. It codes for CASSVEVTGPSTDTQYF.

Points on this clonotype: Given a much more abundant clone one base away, this may be a read error. Since the CDR3 does not end with the conserved phenylalanine or tryptophan, this likely comes from a read error. The chain combines TRBV5-6 with TRBJ2-5; D perhaps matches TRBD2 (6 bases). This CDR3 contains 13 residues. The germline CDR1 and CDR2 sequences are SGHDT and YYEEEE. Deletions cut 4 bases from V and 4 bases from J, with 11 bases between. DNA for the CDR3: TGTGCCAGCAGCGGGGGACTTATAGAGACCCAGTACTTA. As protein: CASSGGLIETQYL.

V gene TRBV11-1 combines with J gene TRBJ2-1, with D possibly being TRBD2 (6 bases). This CDR3 comprises 17 residues. CDR1 SGHAT and CDR2 FQDESV come from the germline V gene (reference sequence). Between the trimmed V and J ends, which lost 2 bases and 7 bases, there was a span of 21 bases. The CDR3 loop is CASSLRVSPTGDNEQFF. CDR3 DNA: TGTGCCAGCAGCTTAAGAGTCTCGCCGACGGGAGATAATGAGCAGTTCTTC.

The chain couples TRBV4-1 to TRBJ2-3; D unclear. The germline gives CDR1 MGHRA, CDR2 YSYEKL. V shed 6 bases and J shed 0 bases, with 13 bases lying between them. The CDR3 consists of 15 residues. CDR3 protein: CASSPTSFSTDTQYF. CDR3 in DNA: TGCGCCAGCAGTCCCACGTCTTTCAGCACAGATACGCAGTATTTT.

This rearrangement joins TRBV11-2 to TRBJ2-3, with D hard to call. Germline V CDR1 and CDR2: SGHAT, FQNNGV. This CDR3 contains 11 residues. The ends were cut back, 6 bases at V and 12 bases at J, with 13 bases in the middle. CDR3 nucleotide sequence: TGTGCCAGCAGTTTATCTGACCGACAGTATTTT. Translating it yields CASSLSDRQYF.

This clonotype appeared a single time. Just one base apart from a much larger clone, this may be a read error. The chain employs TRBV7-9 and TRBJ2-3; D tentatively reads TRBD1 or TRBD2 (6 bases each). CDR3 length: 14 residues. Germline V gene data show CDR1 as SEHNR and CDR2 as FQNEAQ (reference sequence). This CDR3 is CAGSSEGGKDTQYF. For the CDR3, the DNA is TGTGCCGGCAGCTCGGAGGGGGGTAAGGATACGCAGTATTTT.

This clonotype has just a few counts. A read error is possible here, since a much larger clone lies one base away. The J gene is TRBJ2-1, the V gene TRBV20-1; the match to TRBD2 covers 12 bases. Germline CDR1 reads DFQATT; CDR2 reads SNEGSKA (reference sequence). CDR3 length: 15 residues. This CDR3 is CSASGLAGSDNEQLF. In nucleotides, the CDR3 is TGCAGTGCTAGCGGACTAGCGGGATCGGACAATGAGCAGTTATTC.

The chain recombines TRBV6-1 with TRBJ2-1; 10 bases are shared with TRBD2. The CDR3 consists of 15 residues. Germline lookup yields CDR1 MNHNS and CDR2 SASEGT. V dropped 4 bases and J dropped 6; count of bases not matched to a gene: 6. CDR3 region: CASSGAGGRVNEQFF. CDR3 in DNA: TGTGCCAGCAGTGGAGCGGGGGGGCGTGTCAATGAGCAGTTCTTC.

Regarding this clonotype: As the CDR3 is not closed by the conserved phenylalanine or tryptophan, this likely results from a read error. The chain employs TRBV11-2 and TRBJ2-7; possibly TRBD1 for D (6 bases). Germline lookup yields CDR1 SGHAT and CDR2 FQNNGV. There are 13 residues in the CDR3. The CDR3 is CVSSPNRDRVQYL. DNA of the CDR3: TGTGTCAGCAGCCCGAACAGGGATAGGGTGCAGTACCTC.

This clonotype has at least ten counts. J is TRBJ1-3 and V is TRBV30; D not resolved. Trimming removed 1 base from V and 0 bases from J, with 7 bases in between. The CDR3 spans 14 residues. In germline, CDR1 is GTSNPN, CDR2 SVGIG (reference sequence). The CDR3 DNA reads TGTGCCTGGAGTGGGGGAGTCTCTGGAAACACCATATATTTT. This codes for CAWSGGVSGNTIYF.

The chain carries TRBV29-1 and TRBJ2-1; 7 bases are shared with TRBD2. CDR3 length: 15 residues. Germline CDR1 SQVTM, CDR2 ANQGSEA. Trimming took 6 bases from V and 0 from J; bases not matched to a gene: 8. The CDR3 loop is CSVLGAGSSYNEQFF. CDR3 nucleotide sequence: TGCAGCGTACTGGGAGCGGGAAGCTCCTACAATGAGCAGTTCTTC.

This clonotype showed up many times. V gene TRBV7-9 combines with J gene TRBJ1-2; perhaps TRBD1 as D (5 bases). Per germline, CDR1 SEHNR and CDR2 FQNEAQ (reference sequence). The length of the CDR3 is 14 residues. V lost 4 bases and J lost 4, with 13 bases in between. The CDR3 region is CASSSWTTSYGYTF. CDR3 coding DNA: TGTGCCAGCAGCTCTTGGACAACCTCCTATGGCTACACCTTC.

Of note for this clonotype: A junction boundary mismatches the germline segment, possibly from a read error. The V call is TRBV11-2, the J call TRBJ2-3; no firm D call. Germline lookup yields CDR1 SGHAT and CDR2 FQNNGV. The CDR3 spans 11 residues. This CDR3 is CSSSAQDTQCF. The CDR3 nucleotides read TGTTCCAGCAGTGCACAAGATACGCAGTGTTTT.

In nucleotides, the CDR3 is TGTGCCATCGGTTCCGGGCGTAATGAGCAGTTCTTC. Its protein is CAIGSGRNEQFF. The chain has TRBV12-3 or TRBV12-4 and TRBJ2-1; no definite D call. CDR3 length equals 12 residues. V lost 10 bases and J lost 7, with 14 bases in between.

Notes on this clonotype: A much larger clone lies a single base off, so this may be a read error. The genes are TRBV20-1 and TRBJ2-2; D remains ambiguous. Germline values: CDR1 DFQATT, CDR2 SNEGSKA (reference sequence). V was clipped by 5 bases and J by 2 bases, with 12 bases between them. This CDR3 is built from 14 residues. CDR3 sequence: CSARAMRNTGELFF. The DNA of the CDR3 is TGCAGTGCTCGTGCCATGCGAAACACCGGGGAGCTGTTTTTT.

As to this clonotype: One junction end disagrees with the germline gene, perhaps due to a read error. The chain joins TRBV28 to TRBJ1-2; no clear D. The CDR3 is 13 amino acids. In germline, CDR1 is MDHEN, CDR2 SYDVKM. CDR3 sequence: CACSLNGVYGYTF. The DNA of the CDR3 is TGTGCCTGCAGTTTAAACGGGGTTTATGGCTACACCTTC.

Turning to this clonotype: One end of the junction is discordant with germline, which a read error may explain. The rearrangement links TRBV12-3 or TRBV12-4 to TRBJ2-3; D is perhaps TRBD1 or TRBD2 (6 bases each). There are 14 residues in the CDR3. DNA of the CDR3: TGTACCAGCAGGAGGGACATGGACGGAGATACGCAGTTTTTT. Translating gives CTSRRDMDGDTQFF.

On this clonotype itself: A much larger clone lies a single base off, so this may be a read error. The chain employs TRBV5-1 and TRBJ2-6; TRBD1 is a possible D gene (5 bases). CDR3 length equals 15 residues. Germline CDR1 SGHRS, CDR2 YFSETQ. The CDR3 sequence is CASSLRHSGANVLNF. CDR3 coding DNA: TGCGCCAGCAGCTTGAGGCACTCTGGGGCCAACGTCCTGAATTTC.

Points on this clonotype: The conserved final phenylalanine or tryptophan is absent from the CDR3, which likely points to a read error. Here the CDR3 reads CSVVLQRDINYEQYL. Written as DNA, the CDR3 is TGCAGCGTTGTGTTACAACGGGACATAAACTACGAGCAGTACCTC. The chain employs TRBV29-1 and TRBJ2-7, with TRBD1 as a possible D gene (6 bases). The germline V gene encodes CDR1 SQVTM and CDR2 ANQGSEA. V shed 4 bases and J shed 3 bases, with 19 bases lying between them. This CDR3 is 15 amino acids long.

On this clonotype itself: One end of the junction varies from germline; a read error may be responsible. CDR3 DNA sequence: TGTGCCAGCCGTGAGGACGGCAGTGGAACTAATGAAAAACTGTTTTTT. It is translated as CASREDGSGTNEKLFF. This rearrangement joins TRBV10-2 to TRBJ1-4; D unclear. CDR3 size: 16 residues. Germline V gene data show CDR1 as WSHSY and CDR2 as SAAADI.

Comment on this clonotype: This CDR3 fails to terminate in the conserved phenylalanine or tryptophan, so it likely reflects a read error. The rearrangement uses TRBV12-3 or TRBV12-4 and TRBJ1-6; weak D call: TRBD1 (5 bases). CDR3 size: 15 residues. This chain's CDR3 is CTSSLGELDNSPLHC. The CDR3 nucleotides are TGTACCAGCAGTTTAGGGGAATTAGATAATTCACCCCTCCACTGT.